This T cell receptor (beta chain) was captured in a study of identical twins. This CDR3 is 13 amino acids long. Trimming at V came to 6 bases and at J to 3 bases, leaving 3 bases not matched to a gene. Germline V CDR1 and CDR2: DFQATT, SNEGSKA (reference sequence). Comments on this clonotype: Its matching antigen is unknown.

The study's findings and limits: A lower insertion count was a feature of abundant cord blood beta clonotypes, with no such feature in memory repertoires. Among beta out-of-frame sequences, excess sharing between twins appeared weaker. Interpretation of the results relied on cross-sectional statistical analysis and not on following the same donors.

Using its own MiXCR run on the 5' RACE reads, TCRdb lists one record per CDR3 protein. The data show some 460,000 distinct CDR3 sequences, approximately 15% seen once. Everyone who donated was a healthy Caucasian. These same data were also listed under a study on yellow fever vaccine responses in identical twins.

Sequenced: CD4+ T cells sorted from blood. This receptor was taken from a young woman in good health. The chain carries TRBV20-1 and TRBJ2-2; 8 bases map to TRBD2. CDR3: CSAIAGYTGELFF. CDR3 nucleotide sequence: TGCAGTGCGATAGCGGGATACACCGGGGAGCTGTTTTTT.